This T cell receptor beta chain was sequenced for a study of blood T cell repertoires in COVID-19. Study overall: Whether acute or convalescent, the COVID-19 samples came from the United States, Italy and Spain.

In the authors' workflow: Amplification of reference gene primers provided the estimated nucleated cell counts. The assay was immunoSEQ multiplex PCR, and TCRdb's table has in-frame clones only and misses some. V, J and clone size are those of that table, while D and trimming were read from the DNA. This sample carries about 56,000 clones, roughly 89% of them seen once, and the ten largest clones take roughly 43%. Unmatched junction bases numbered 1, after V lost 5 bases and J lost 2 bases. The CDR3 spans 15 residues. Germline CDR1 reads SGHAT; CDR2 reads FQNNGV. The sequencing input was peripheral blood. This receptor was obtained from a woman aged 55-69 years with COVID-19, enrolled during active disease. The rearrangement uses TRBV11-2 and TRBJ2-6; 9 nucleotides line up with TRBD1. In DNA, the CDR3 is TGTGCCAGCAGCCGGGACAGGGCTGGGGCCAACGTCCTGACTTTC. It specifies CASSRDRAGANVLTF. Full variable domain (missing parts from reference TRBV11-2 and TRBJ2-6): EAGVAQSPRYKIIEKRQSVAFWCNPISGHATLYWYQQILGQGPKLLIQFQNNGVVDDSQLPKDRFSAERLKGVDSTLKIQPAKLEDSAVYLCASSRDRAGANVLTFGAGSRLTVL.